This T cell receptor (beta chain) was identified in a study of blood T cell repertoires in COVID-19. About the research overall: T cells, B-cell-depleted T cells, or PBMCs provided the cDNA or gDNA that served as material.

Those who participated ranged in age from about 18 to 89 years and resided in about two dozen US areas. Symptom resolution, clearance, or two negative PCRs marked the recovered donors of Cohort 3. Germline CDR1 reads GTSNPN; CDR2 reads SVGIG (reference sequence). The length of the CDR3 is 14 residues. Germline trimming cut 5 bases from V and 13 bases from J; bases unmatched to any gene: 14. Assay: immunoSEQ multiplex PCR; the TCRdb copy retains only in-frame clones and omits some. The sample lists approximately 290,000 clones, approximately 85% seen once, with roughly 4% in the top ten. The receptor was isolated from a woman between 25 and 40 years old who had recovered from COVID-19. The rearrangement uses TRBV30 and TRBJ1-6; 7 nucleotides align to TRBD1. Sequenced material: PBMCs or T cells enriched from blood (not recorded which). The CDR3 region is CAWSTGTVNFPLHF. The CDR3 DNA reads TGTGCCTGGTCCACCGGGACAGTGAACTTTCCCCTCCACTTT.